This entry is about one T cell receptor beta chain. This clone's antigen is unknown. No base-level quality is on record; no much larger clone is a single base apart. Library preparation employed the immunoSEQ multiplex PCR assay. For the multiplex PCR, a mixture combining 60 forward primers for TCR Vbeta segments and 13 reverse primers for TCR Jbeta segments was used. The CDR3 region of rearranged TCR beta genes was amplified from genomic DNA by a multiplex PCR assay. Amplified TCR beta libraries were sequenced as 87-base-pair reads on the Illumina HiSeq System. From the authors' description of their analysis: In a later analysis, 80 million or so unique TCR beta chains were counted across the roughly 610 repertoires, and roughly 11 million of these chains were shared by at least two donors. A nearest-neighbor algorithm error-corrected the raw reads and collapsed the reads into unique sequences, merging closely related sequences to remove PCR and sequencing errors. CDR3 sequences were aligned to IMGT reference sequences to assign V, D and J gene segments. For a sequence to be retained, at least a six-nucleotide match to both a V gene segment and a J gene segment was required. A rearrangement was called productive if the CDR3 had no stop codons and remained in frame with V and J, and every other rearrangement was called non-productive. CDR3 was defined by IMGT convention, running from the second conserved V-encoded cysteine to the conserved J-encoded phenylalanine. The earlier analysis of 450 to 750 of the donors excluded any sequence lacking an unambiguous match to a single V gene segment. In an earlier analysis of 587 of the donors, a V segment was called functional when productive rearrangements were above 56.7%, and segregating when the standard deviation between donors exceeded 5%. A statistical classification framework was built for diagnosing cytomegalovirus status from the catalog of TCR beta chain sequences. V and J gene assignment, in a later analysis, came from comparing TCR nucleotide sequences with IMGT/GENE-DB human TR gene sequences. The TCRdist pipeline was used in a later analysis to assign CDR3 sequences and most-parsimonious VDJ recombination scenarios. In a later analysis, every TCR beta chain was defined by the combination of its CDR3 amino acid sequence and its V-gene family, and reads without a unique V-gene family were dropped. As a way to deal with suspected cross-contamination and a sequencing artifact, a later analysis dropped approximately 570 nucleotide sequences that were highly shared and had low generation probability. In a later analysis, a clonal expansion index was calculated for each public chain from normalized within-repertoire ranks of inferred template counts. In a later analysis, generation probabilities were computed with a VDJ recombination model fitted to out-of-frame rearrangements, and the resulting probabilities were checked against IGoR. In a later analysis, TCR-TCR, TCR-HLA and TCR-CMV co-occurrence was scored with hypergeometric tests, and a repertoire-size bias correction was applied to TCR pairs. A later analysis estimated false discovery rates by permuting HLA or CMV assignments 20 times. In a later analysis, co-occurring TCRs were grouped using DBSCAN, and TCRdist sequence similarity was added for clustering within HLA-allele-positive subsets. For co-occurrence clustering, repertoires with fewer than 30,000 or more than 120,000 public chains were excluded, along with four to six repertoires with anomalous nucleotide sharing. The table comes from immuneACCESS by way of TCRdb, which keeps in-frame sequences with V and J called. Part of the clones is missing from these tables; in studies checked, under half for an unresolved V gene and the rest for unknown reasons. For V, J and clone size, that table is used; D and trimming come from the DNA. This sample comprises about 130,000 clones, around 70% of them detected only once. Around 2.6% of the sample is held by the ten biggest clonotypes.

The record originates from a study of cytomegalovirus exposure and HLA in healthy donors (dated by TCRdb to 2015 to 2018). The study in broad terms: An earlier analysis of 587 of the donors reported approximately 280 Gb of sequence data and 100 million to 120 million unique TCR beta sequences obtained from about 170 million T cells. Among about 400 genotyped donors of the cohort, an average of approximately 200,000 unique TCR beta nucleotide sequences was sequenced per donor, of which about 18% were non-productive. Several DR-DQ haplotypes were handled as single units for association and clustering, since linkage in the cohort was strong. The study aimed to test whether signatures of past pathogen exposure could be identified by cataloging public T cell receptors. Typing coverage varied by locus: roughly 629-640 donors for A, B, C, DRB1 and DQB1; approximately 520 for DQA1; approximately 610 for DPA1; more than 450 for DPB1. HLA typing covered class I and class II loci at four-digit resolution. To decide whether each TCR beta V gene segment behaved as functional or pseudogenic, an earlier analysis of approximately 600 of the donors relied on high-throughput TCR beta sequencing. The T cell repertoires of 670 or so subjects were profiled by immunosequencing and related to cytomegalovirus serostatus. Rather than drawing on any new phenotypic data, the later analysis identified candidate immune exposures from TCR beta sequences and the way those sequences occurred across donors. To study patterns of TCR occurrence, a later analysis re-analyzed previously published TCR beta repertoires from 666 donors and added high-resolution HLA genotyping. An early release that covered about 600 HLA-typed donors contained about 290 gigabases of sequencing data and tens of millions of unique TCR sequences. High-throughput TCR immunosequencing, statistical association of individual TCRs with disease status, and machine learning were combined to predict cytomegalovirus infection status. Donor age, sex, ethnicity and CMV serostatus were compiled together with the repertoire data. In a later genetic analysis, genome-wide SNP genotypes for about three fifths of the 666 donors were used, and that subset was treated as a discovery cohort. Of the roughly 390 genotyped donors, 70% to 90% were placed in the genetic ancestry cluster associated with self-reported Caucasian donors. Along with the roughly 700-subject first cohort, a separate validation cohort of 120 different subjects was used. All discovery cohort repertoires had been generated using a single sequencing platform.

Looking up the germline V gene yields CDR1 SGHTA and CDR2 FQGNSA. Trimming removed 3 bases from V and 9 bases from J, leaving 6 bases between the germline ends. Spanning cysteine to phenylalanine, the CDR3 consists of 12 amino acids. Only the CDR3 DNA is retained, 36 bases long and in frame from the first base. Findings and caveats that apply to the study as a whole: In a later analysis, HLA-associated TCR beta chains were found to be more clonally expanded and to have lower generation probabilities than equally common non-associated chains. Cytomegalovirus status was reported to be diagnosed by the classifier with high specificity and sensitivity in both the original and validation cohorts. The 87-base-pair reads could not distinguish some IMGT-functional V segments, including TRBV6-2 and TRBV6-3, so those segments were excluded. In vitro tests confirmed that a few of the cytomegalovirus-associated TCR beta chains recognize cytomegalovirus antigens. For the cohort, immune exposure information was limited to CMV serostatus. A further reported finding was that TCR beta sequences accurately predicted the HLA-A and HLA-B alleles for most subjects in the first cohort. Several of the top co-occurrence clusters appeared to be linked to parvovirus B19, influenza, CMV and Epstein-Barr virus, according to a later analysis. Linkage disequilibrium might explain the correlated functional status among segregating V segments, but an unknown experimental factor could not be excluded. When HLA alleles, especially DR and DQ, strongly co-occurred, TCR associations were difficult to assign to individual alleles. Presence/absence analyses assumed roughly uniform sequencing depth across donors, an assumption that may not hold. A later genetic analysis associated a missense DCLRE1C variant with V-gene and J-gene trimming of TCR beta chains, and an independent cohort replicated the association. According to a later analysis, most CMV-associated TCR beta chains appeared to be HLA-restricted, and the HLA associations seemed to be driven largely by CMV exposure. A group of highly shared sequence variants was considered likely to be a technical artifact of the sequencing pipeline. Specific HLA alleles were associated with over 15,000 TCR beta sequences at a false discovery rate of 0.05 in a later analysis. An earlier analysis of several hundred of the donors showed that most TCR beta V segments appeared in productive rearrangements either about 87% or about 30% of the time, which broadly matched IMGT annotations. The authors suggested that the approach could potentially be extended to other disease states and immunological phenotypes. The earlier analysis of around 600 of the donors excluded 15 to 20 rarely observed V segments, including chromosome 9 orphons, because counts were too low. Only TCR beta chains were sequenced in this cohort, and the absence of alpha or paired-chain data limited detectable features. Compared with the 666-donor mean, donors in an Asian-associated ancestry cluster had fewer N-insertions in productive TCRs, according to a later genetic analysis. A later analysis found that TCR association rates varied across HLA loci, with DRB1 alleles showing the most associated TCRs and HLA-C alleles the fewest. The study gave a list of around 170 TCR beta chains associated with cytomegalovirus. Because some donors lacked HLA typing at each locus, the association tests relied only on the typed subset. Most TCR sequences were seen in very few donors, while some public TCRs were found in many individuals.

In total, just over 650 healthy bone marrow donors made up the cohort. Cohort members were all nominally healthy when sampled, although unrecorded immune exposures were likely present. Of the 650 to 700 cohort members, some 270 had positive CMV serostatus and 350 to 450 had negative CMV serostatus, and CMV serostatus was not recorded for the donor. Each donor provided a peripheral blood sample, and peripheral blood mononuclear cells were used for TCR beta sequencing. Genomic DNA was extracted from the blood cell samples with the Qiagen DNeasy Blood Extraction Kit. The chain is encoded by TRBV7-2 joined to TRBJ1-6; the D gene cannot be resolved reliably. The sequenced material came from PBMCs. This TCR was recovered from a human donor in good health. The DNA reads TGTGCCAGCAGCTTCCCCGTTTCACCCCTCCACTTT. It specifies CASSFPVSPLHF.